The T cell receptor (beta chain) under discussion was sequenced for a study of shared clonotypes between healthy human individuals. CD45RA-negative memory and CD45RA+ naive subsets were split from the CD4+ cells. CDR1 is MDHEN and CDR2 is SYDVKM in the germline V gene. Trimming removed 2 bases from V and 1 base from J, with 8 bases in between. This CDR3 contains 14 residues. On this clone itself: The target antigen is unknown.

General study results and limits: The expectation was that sequencing depth would affect clonotype sharing among donors. Blood was the sole source, and tissue repertoires probably differ.

Original analysis: Without quality scores, immunoSEQ junctional reads could not be filtered like full-length reads. Sequenced by immunoSEQ multiplex PCR; TCRdb stores in-frame clones only, minus some. V, J and clone size reflect that table, while D and trimming were determined from the DNA. The sample holds about 600,000 clones; approximately 97% are singletons and the top ten take approximately 0.057%. The clonotype originates from a woman in her thirties in good health. The material sequenced was naive CD4+ T cells sorted from blood. Subset meaning: CD45RA+ positively selected. The chain has TRBV28 and TRBJ1-1; D possibly corresponds to TRBD1 (5 bases). Here the CDR3 reads CASSLAGPNTEAFF. CDR3 nucleotide sequence: TGTGCCAGCAGTTTAGCGGGACCGAACACTGAAGCTTTCTTT.